The 27 T cell receptor beta chains below were found in one sample sequenced in a study of T cells expressing NK-cell markers. After re-calling the 5' RACE reads, TCRdb lists one entry per CDR3 protein, DNA absent. This sample's clone table lists about 110,000 distinct CDR3 sequences. The specimen sequenced was blood T cells: a sorted CD56 or NKG2C T cell subset, CD4+ or CD8+ T cells, or bulk PBMC T cells (not recorded which). The origin of the receptors is a woman aged 18 to 75 in good health.

The gene calls are TRBV20-1 and TRBJ1-6; the D gene TCRdb calls, TRBD1, cannot be checked with no DNA. CDR3 length: 16 residues. Germline-derived CDR1 and CDR2 are DFQATT and SNEGSKA (reference sequence). This chain's CDR3 is CSAQTPPGQDTSPLHF.

V usage is TRBV12-3 or TRBV12-4 and J usage is TRBJ2-3; the D call from TCRdb, TRBD2, cannot be confirmed without DNA. This CDR3 region has 14 residues. CDR3 region: CASSYGGYTDTQYF.

This chain links TRBV27 with TRBJ1-3; TCRdb's D call of TRBD1 is untestable without DNA. This CDR3 is built from 15 residues. CDR1 MNHEY and CDR2 SMNVEV come from the germline V gene (reference sequence). The CDR3 reads CASWGRGPSGNTIYF.

The chain carries TRBV7-7 and TRBJ2-5; the D call of TRBD1 rests on TCRdb alone, since no DNA is present to check it. The CDR3 runs to 15 residues. Germline CDR1 SSHAT, CDR2 FNYEAQ (reference sequence). CDR3: CASSLSGQSEKTQYF.

The chain uses TRBV7-9 and TRBJ2-7; TCRdb reports TRBD1, a call that lacks DNA to check it against. The CDR3 consists of 14 residues. Germline V lookup: CDR1 SEHNR, CDR2 FQNEAQ (reference sequence). The CDR3 reads CASSLEYSGWEQYF.

The V and J genes are TRBV19 and TRBJ2-3; the TCRdb D gene call, TRBD1, has no DNA to confirm it. The CDR3 loop spans 14 amino acids. The V gene's germline CDR1 is LNHDA and CDR2 SQIVND (reference sequence). This CDR3 reads CASNPRRDTDTQYF.

The chain combines TRBV5-1 with TRBJ2-3; as DNA is missing, the TRBD1 call by TCRdb cannot be tested. The CDR3 loop spans 16 amino acids. Germline-derived CDR1 and CDR2 are SGHRS and YFSETQ. The CDR3 region is CASSVFGTGGEDTQYF.

J is TRBJ2-7 and V is TRBV7-9. Looked up from germline, CDR1 is SEHNR and CDR2 is FQNEAQ (reference sequence). The CDR3 covers 14 residues. CDR3: CASSLATTSYEQYF.

This chain connects TRBV27 to TRBJ2-7; TCRdb returns TRBD1, unconfirmable since there is no DNA. Germline CDR1 reads MNHEY; CDR2 reads SMNVEV (reference sequence). This CDR3 comprises 13 residues. CDR3 sequence reads: CASWTTSSYEQYF.

The chain uses TRBV4-3 and TRBJ2-7; as DNA is missing, the TRBD2 call by TCRdb cannot be tested. The CDR3 contains 15 residues. The V gene's germline CDR1 is LGHNA and CDR2 YSLEER. CDR3 residues: CASSQERAGPYEQYF.

The chain is built from TRBV29-1 and TRBJ1-2. The CDR3 length is 13 residues. CDR1 and CDR2 (germline): SQVTM, ANQGSEA. The chain's CDR3 is CSVSTEANYGYTF.

The CDR3 here is CASSPPSNRDYGYTF. The chain joins TRBV18 to TRBJ1-2; TCRdb calls TRBD1, which cannot be checked without DNA. The germline V gene encodes CDR1 KGHSH and CDR2 LQKENI. This CDR3 has 15 amino acids.

The rearrangement uses TRBV7-3 and TRBJ2-3; TCRdb lists TRBD1, though no DNA is available to test this call. The CDR3 has 16 amino acids. Germline V lookup: CDR1 SGHTA, CDR2 FQGTGA. CDR3 residues: CASSEVSGKAGDTQYF.

The CDR3 loop is CASSGTGGGNQPQHF. V is TRBV9 and J is TRBJ1-5; without DNA, the TCRdb call of TRBD1 cannot be checked. The germline gives CDR1 SGDLS, CDR2 YYNGEE. The CDR3 has 15 residues.

The chain has TRBV6-5 and TRBJ2-1; lacking DNA, the TRBD2 call made by TCRdb goes unchecked. The CDR3 contains 17 residues. Germline V lookup: CDR1 MNHEY, CDR2 SVGAGI. The CDR3 protein is CASSYGVAGGPYNEQFF.

The rearrangement links TRBV20-1 to TRBJ2-1. In germline, CDR1 is DFQATT, CDR2 SNEGSKA (reference sequence). There are 12 residues in the CDR3. The CDR3 protein is CSAREASYEQFF.

V and J are TRBV9 and TRBJ1-1; absent DNA, TCRdb's TRBD1 call cannot be checked. The CDR3 totals 17 residues. Germline-derived CDR1 and CDR2 are SGDLS and YYNGEE. This chain's CDR3 is CASSVGSGAVDDTEAFF.

The chain joins TRBV11-2 to TRBJ2-7. CDR1 and CDR2 from the germline V gene are SGHAT and FQNNGV. The CDR3 is 13 residues long. CDR3 region: CASSSRRAYEQYF.

The V call is TRBV9, the J call TRBJ2-5. Germline assignment: CDR1 SGDLS and CDR2 YYNGEE. The CDR3 runs to 12 residues. CDR3: CASSQLGETQYF.

The chain is built from TRBV28 and TRBJ2-1; as DNA is missing, the TRBD1 call by TCRdb cannot be tested. Germline CDR1 and CDR2: MDHEN and SYDVKM. The CDR3 extends over 14 amino acids. The CDR3 spells CASTPGISYNEQFF.

J is TRBJ2-7 and V is TRBV6-2 or TRBV6-3; the D call from TCRdb, TRBD2, cannot be confirmed without DNA. Looked up from germline, CDR1 is MNHEY and CDR2 is SVGEGT. The CDR3 consists of 15 residues. The CDR3 region is CASCTLGELGYEQYF.

Here the CDR3 reads CASSQDGEANTEAFF. V is TRBV4-3 and J is TRBJ1-1. CDR3 length: 15 amino acids. The germline gives CDR1 LGHNA, CDR2 YSLEER.

This rearrangement joins TRBV13 to TRBJ2-7; with no DNA, the TCRdb D assignment of TRBD2 cannot be verified. The CDR3 sequence is 12 residues long. Per the germline V gene, CDR1 is PRHDT and CDR2 is FYEKMQ (reference sequence). CDR3 region: CASSLGRGDWNF.

This chain uses TRBV20-1 with TRBJ2-7; TCRdb indicates TRBD1, and absent DNA this call remains unverified. The germline V gene has CDR1 DFQATT and CDR2 SNEGSKA (reference sequence). CDR3 size: 16 residues. The CDR3 sequence: CSSPGHRRTALYEQYF.

The chain is built from TRBV7-2 and TRBJ2-7; TCRdb's D call, TRBD1, is unchecked because there is no DNA. The CDR3 is 12 residues long. Germline CDR1 is SGHTA and CDR2 is FQGNSA. This CDR3 is CASSPPSQEQYF.

The chain has TRBV29-1 and TRBJ2-3; without DNA, the TCRdb call of TRBD1 cannot be checked. Germline V lookup: CDR1 SQVTM, CDR2 ANQGSEA. CDR3 length: 13 amino acids. Here the CDR3 reads CSVERGSTDTQYF.

The CDR3 sequence is CASSIGPDGYNEQFF. V is TRBV19 and J is TRBJ2-1; there is no DNA to check the TCRdb D call of TRBD2. The CDR3 runs 15 residues. In germline, CDR1 is LNHDA, CDR2 SQIVND (reference sequence).